Listed below are T cell receptor beta chains from one sample, sequenced in a study of blood T cell repertoires in COVID-19. Assay used: immunoSEQ multiplex PCR; TCRdb lists only in-frame clones, some missing. Of nearly 85,000 clones in the sample, around 82% were seen once. The sample taken for sequencing was peripheral blood. The receptor source for this set is an older woman with acute or convalescent COVID-19. The CDR3 runs from the conserved cysteine through the conserved F or W. A D gene is named only where the DNA matches it firmly. Only part of the rows carry a size: once, few, many, or a class if the clone is expanded.

d_call clone_size j_call v_call cdr3_aa cdr3_nt
- - TRBJ1-2 TRBV11-2 CASSPPGQQGGYTF TGTGCCAGCAGCCCCCCTGGACAGCAAGGTGGCTACACCTTC
TRBD1 - TRBJ1-2 TRBV7-9 CASSPRGGTGPRAGYGYTF TGTGCCAGCAGCCCCAGGGGCGGGACAGGCCCCAGGGCGGGCTATGGCTACACCTTC
TRBD1 - TRBJ2-2 TRBV24-1 CATSDPPPGGTGELFF TGTGCCACCAGTGATCCCCCCCCAGGGGGTACCGGGGAGCTGTTTTTT
- - TRBJ1-1 TRBV5-1 CASTRSGNTEAFF TGCGCCAGCACCCGATCCGGGAACACTGAAGCTTTCTTT
TRBD1 - TRBJ2-1 TRBV5-1 CASSEGTGGYNEQFF TGCGCCAGCAGCGAAGGGACAGGGGGGTACAATGAGCAGTTCTTC
TRBD1 - TRBJ1-2 TRBV7-2 CASSRDRAVTYGYTF TGTGCCAGCAGCCGGGACAGGGCAGTCACATATGGCTACACCTTC
TRBD1 - TRBJ2-7 TRBV5-4 CASSLAPGQGTEQYF TGTGCCAGCAGCTTGGCCCCCGGACAGGGGACCGAGCAGTACTTC
- - TRBJ2-3 TRBV27 CASRLAASTDTQYF TGTGCCAGCAGACTAGCAGCTAGCACAGATACGCAGTATTTT
- - TRBJ1-5 TRBV11-1 CASSSRQTSNQPQHF TGTGCCAGCAGCTCCCGACAGACTAGCAATCAGCCCCAGCATTTT
- - TRBJ1-1 TRBV2 CASRRRGANTEAFF TGTGCCAGCAGAAGACGGGGGGCTAACACTGAAGCTTTCTTT
TRBD2 - TRBJ2-5 TRBV5-1 CASSLAVAGGGETQYF TGCGCCAGCAGCTTGGCGGTAGCGGGGGGCGGGGAGACCCAGTACTTC
- - TRBJ1-1 TRBV12-3/TRBV12-4 CASSRVMNTEAFF TGTGCCAGCAGTAGAGTCATGAACACTGAAGCTTTCTTT
- - TRBJ2-2 TRBV5-1 CASSPSNTGELFF TGCGCCAGCAGCCCATCCAACACCGGGGAGCTGTTTTTT
TRBD1 - TRBJ2-7 TRBV7-9 CASHSGGSYEQYF TGTGCCAGCCACTCAGGGGGCTCCTACGAGCAGTACTTC
TRBD1 - TRBJ1-5 TRBV5-4 CASSHGQGRQPQHF TGTGCCAGCAGCCACGGACAGGGAAGACAGCCCCAGCATTTT
- - TRBJ1-3 TRBV4-3 CASSPRGGNTIYF TGCGCCAGCAGCCCCCGGGGAGGAAACACCATATATTTT
TRBD1 - TRBJ1-2 TRBV29-1 CSVGGQGRGYTF TGCAGCGTTGGCGGACAGGGAAGGGGCTACACCTTC
- - TRBJ2-7 TRBV27 CASSSQSPYEQYF TGTGCCAGCTCTAGCCAGTCTCCCTACGAGCAGTACTTC
- - TRBJ2-5 TRBV11-1 CASSLGDKETQYF TGTGCCAGCAGCTTAGGCGATAAAGAGACCCAGTACTTC
- - TRBJ2-3 TRBV4-1 CASSPGTLLSTDTQYF TGCGCCAGCAGCCCTGGGACACTTCTCAGCACAGATACGCAGTATTTT
TRBD2 - TRBJ2-7 TRBV5-1 CASSLASGSLDEQYF TGCGCCAGCAGCTTGGCCAGCGGGAGTCTCGACGAGCAGTACTTC
TRBD2 - TRBJ2-3 TRBV11-3 CASRLPGLAGAGTDTQYF TGTGCCAGCAGGCTGCCGGGACTAGCGGGAGCTGGCACAGATACGCAGTATTTT
- - TRBJ2-5 TRBV3-1/TRBV3-2 CASSQGTPGTQYF TGTGCCAGCAGCCAAGGAACCCCAGGGACCCAGTACTTC
- - TRBJ1-2 TRBV12-5 CASGLGQTGSNYGYTF TGTGCTAGTGGTTTGGGCCAGACAGGATCCAACTATGGCTACACCTTC
TRBD2 - TRBJ2-1 TRBV7-2 CASSLVAGNDNEQFF TGTGCCAGCAGCTTAGTAGCGGGAAACGACAATGAGCAGTTCTTC
- - TRBJ2-3 TRBV23-1 CASTPRGVPLATDTQYF TGCGCCAGCACTCCGCGGGGTGTGCCTCTCGCCACAGATACGCAGTATTTT
TRBD1 - TRBJ1-6 TRBV11-3 CASSRTGASPLHF TGTGCCAGCAGCCGGACAGGTGCTTCACCCCTCCACTTT
TRBD2 - TRBJ2-2 TRBV5-1 CASSSPGLAGGPSGELFF TGCGCCAGCAGCTCCCCGGGACTAGCGGGAGGGCCTTCCGGGGAGCTGTTTTTT
TRBD1 once TRBJ2-2 TRBV9 CASSPRQGAVSGELFF TGTGCCAGCAGCCCTCGACAGGGGGCGGTTAGCGGGGAGCTGTTTTTT
- - TRBJ2-1 TRBV7-6 CASSLASGEQFF TGTGCCAGCAGCTTGGCCTCGGGGGAGCAGTTCTTC
- - TRBJ1-3 TRBV7-9 CASNGAAANTIYF TGTGCCAGCAATGGGGCCGCGGCAAACACCATATATTTT
TRBD2 - TRBJ2-1 TRBV7-6 CASSLAAGAVYEQFF TGTGCCAGCAGCTTAGCTGCGGGAGCGGTCTATGAGCAGTTCTTC
- few TRBJ1-1 TRBV5-1 CASSLGDGGRTEAFF TGCGCCAGCAGCTTGGGAGACGGGGGGAGGACTGAAGCTTTCTTT
- - TRBJ2-3 TRBV25-1 CASSETGLDTQYF TGTGCCAGCAGTGAAACAGGGTTAGATACGCAGTATTTT
TRBD1 - TRBJ1-2 TRBV19 CASSSSGTARFYGYTF TGTGCCAGTAGTAGTTCCGGGACAGCTAGATTCTATGGCTACACCTTC